The 3 T cell receptor beta chains reported below all come from one sample, sequenced in a study of T cell responses to AZD1222 COVID-19 vaccine. TCRdb keeps only in-frame clones here, not all; method: immunoSEQ multiplex PCR. There are about 120,000 clones in the sample; approximately 94% occur only once, and approximately 5% lies in the top ten. The source material was peripheral blood, sampled 28 days after the second AZD1222 dose. The receptors come from an adult who received the AZD1222 COVID-19 vaccine.

This sequence joins TRBV14 and TRBJ1-2; TRBD1 is a possible D gene (6 bases). CDR3 size: 15 residues. V lost 0 bases and J 4 bases, leaving 12 bases between the germline ends. Germline CDR1 and CDR2: SGHDN and FVKESK. The CDR3 loop is CASSQDQRTVYGYTF. CDR3 nucleotides: TGTGCCAGCAGCCAAGATCAGAGGACAGTCTATGGCTACACCTTC.

This chain links TRBV9 with TRBJ2-1, with TRBD2 identical over 10 bases. The CDR3 extends over 15 amino acids. With 0 bases clipped from V and 4 bases from J, the junction kept 1 base outside the gene matches. Looked up from germline, CDR1 is SGDLS and CDR2 is YYNGEE. The CDR3 DNA follows: TGTGCCAGCAGCGTAGGAGCGGGGGGGTACAATGAGCAGTTCTTC. This translates into CASSVGAGGYNEQFF.

This chain joins TRBV6-5 and TRBJ1-1; D is possibly TRBD1 (5 bases). Germline lookup yields CDR1 MNHEY and CDR2 SVGAGI. The CDR3 is made up of 12 amino acids. V lost 6 bases and J 6 bases, leaving 11 bases between the germline ends. CDR3 amino acids: CASRRVGAEAFF. CDR3 coding DNA: TGTGCCAGCAGGCGTGTAGGGGCTGAAGCTTTCTTT.